This TCR beta chain derives from a study of T-cell memory formation after mild COVID-19. 5'RACE primed from the constant segment yielded TCR alpha and TCR beta cDNA libraries bearing sample barcodes and UMIs. TCRdb processed the 5' RACE reads anew with MiXCR; each CDR3 protein has one entry. The table records around 82,000 distinct CDR3 sequences, more than 10% of them present only once. The CDR3 is 16 residues long. With 3 bases removed from V and 2 bases from J, the gap between germline ends came to 14 bases. Germline CDR1 is MGHDK and CDR2 is SYGVNS. Study-wide points: Most CD4+ clones that shrank were in CM and EM, while CD8+ ones turned up in EMRA.

A remark on this clonotype: Its antigen is still unknown.

Sequences were obtained from PBMCs or a T cell subset sorted from them (not recorded which). This chain connects TRBV25-1 to TRBJ2-1, with a possible D match to TRBD1 (6 bases). The sequence was obtained from a man younger than 30 who had mild COVID-19 (a few samples of this study predate the infection). Cell type and time point are not known. The CDR3 sequence is CASSEESGAPYNEQFF. In DNA form, the CDR3 reads TGTGCCAGCAGTGAGGAATCAGGGGCCCCCTACAATGAGCAGTTCTTC.